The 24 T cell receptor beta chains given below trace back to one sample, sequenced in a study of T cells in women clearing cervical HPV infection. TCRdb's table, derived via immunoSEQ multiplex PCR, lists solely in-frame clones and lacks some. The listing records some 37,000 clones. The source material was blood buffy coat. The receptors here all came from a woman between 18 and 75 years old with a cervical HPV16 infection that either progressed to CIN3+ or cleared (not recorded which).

This CDR3 is CASSLGGQPNTEAFF. The DNA read from the CDR3 is TGTGCCAGCAGCTTGGGCGGGCAGCCGAACACTGAA. The chain joins TRBV5-4 to TRBJ1-1; no clear D. The CDR3 end lies 3 residues beyond the end of the read and is filled in from the germline J gene. CDR1 is SGHNT and CDR2 is YYREEE in the germline V gene (reference sequence). The CDR3 loop spans 15 amino acids. Trimming shortened V by 0 bases and J by 1 base, and 10 bases separated the two germline ends.

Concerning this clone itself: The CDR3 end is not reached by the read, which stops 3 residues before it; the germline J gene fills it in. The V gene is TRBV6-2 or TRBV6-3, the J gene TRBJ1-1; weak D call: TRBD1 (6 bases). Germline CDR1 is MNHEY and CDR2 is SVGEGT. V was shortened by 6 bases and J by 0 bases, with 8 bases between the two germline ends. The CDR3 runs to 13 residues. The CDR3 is CASRGQMNTEAFF. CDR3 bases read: TGTGCCAGCAGAGGACAGATGAACACTGAA.

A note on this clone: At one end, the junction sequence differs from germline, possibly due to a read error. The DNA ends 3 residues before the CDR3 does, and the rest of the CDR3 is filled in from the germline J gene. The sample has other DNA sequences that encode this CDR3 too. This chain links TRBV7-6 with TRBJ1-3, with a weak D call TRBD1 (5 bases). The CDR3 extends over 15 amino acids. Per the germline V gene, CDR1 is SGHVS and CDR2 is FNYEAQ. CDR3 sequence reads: CASSPDRASGNTIYF. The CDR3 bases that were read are TGTGCCAGCAGCCCTGACAGAGCCTCTGGAAACACT.

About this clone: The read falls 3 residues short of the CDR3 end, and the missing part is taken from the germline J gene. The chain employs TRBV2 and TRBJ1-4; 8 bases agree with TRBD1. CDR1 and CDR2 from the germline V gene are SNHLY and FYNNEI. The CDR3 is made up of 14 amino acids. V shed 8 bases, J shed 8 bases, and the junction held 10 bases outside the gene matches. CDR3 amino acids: CASVEAGGREKLFF. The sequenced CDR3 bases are TGTGCCAGCGTGGAGGCAGGGGGCCGGGAAAAA.

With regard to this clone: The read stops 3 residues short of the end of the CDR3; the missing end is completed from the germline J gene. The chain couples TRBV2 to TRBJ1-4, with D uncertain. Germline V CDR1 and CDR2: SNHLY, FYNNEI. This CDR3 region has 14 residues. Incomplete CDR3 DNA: TGTGCCAGCAGCCCCTTAGGGCGGGGATCACCA. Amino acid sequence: CASSPLGRGSP. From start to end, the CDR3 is CASSPLGRGSPLFF. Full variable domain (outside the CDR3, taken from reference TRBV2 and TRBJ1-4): EPEVTQTPSHQVTQMGQEVILRCVPISNHLYFYWYRQILGQKVEFLVSFYNNEISEKSEIFDDQFSVERPDGSNFTLKIRSTKLEDSAMYFCASSPLGRGSPLFFGSGTQLSVL.

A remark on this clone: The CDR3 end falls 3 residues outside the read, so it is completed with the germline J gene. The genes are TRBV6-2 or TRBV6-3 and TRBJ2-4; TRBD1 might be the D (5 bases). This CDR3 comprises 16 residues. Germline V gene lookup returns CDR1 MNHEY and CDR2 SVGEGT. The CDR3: CASSYSPGIGNYGQYF. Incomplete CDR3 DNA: TGTGCCAGCAGTTACTCCCCAGGGATAGGGAACTATGGT.

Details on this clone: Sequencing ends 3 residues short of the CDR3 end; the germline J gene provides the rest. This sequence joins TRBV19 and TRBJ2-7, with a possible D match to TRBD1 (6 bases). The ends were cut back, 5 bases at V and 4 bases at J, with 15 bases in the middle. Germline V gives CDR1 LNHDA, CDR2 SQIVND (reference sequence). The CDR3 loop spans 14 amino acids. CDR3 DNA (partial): TGTGCCAGTAGTGTTGGGGGCAGGGCGTACGAG. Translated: CASSVGGRAYE. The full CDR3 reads CASSVGGRAYEQYF.

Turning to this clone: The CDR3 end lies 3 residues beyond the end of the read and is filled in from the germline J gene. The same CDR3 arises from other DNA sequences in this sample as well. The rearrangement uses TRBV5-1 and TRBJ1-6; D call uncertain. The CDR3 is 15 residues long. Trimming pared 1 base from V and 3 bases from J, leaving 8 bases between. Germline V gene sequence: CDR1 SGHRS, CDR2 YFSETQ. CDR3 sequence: CASSLTGDYNSPLHF. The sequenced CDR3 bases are TGCGCCAGCAGCTTGACCGGGGACTATAATTCACCC. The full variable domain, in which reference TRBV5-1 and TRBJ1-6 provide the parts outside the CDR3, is KAGVTQTPRYLIKTRGQQVTLSCSPISGHRSVSWYQQTPGQGLQFLFEYFSETQRNKGNFPGRFSGRQFSNSRSEMNVSTLELGDSALYLCASSLTGDYNSPLHFGNGTRLTVT.

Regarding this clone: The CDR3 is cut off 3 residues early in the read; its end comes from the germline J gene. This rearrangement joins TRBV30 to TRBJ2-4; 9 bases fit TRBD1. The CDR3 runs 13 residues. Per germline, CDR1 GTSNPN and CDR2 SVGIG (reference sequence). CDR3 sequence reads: CAWSEQGAYGQYF. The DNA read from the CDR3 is TGTGCCTGGAGTGAACAGGGGGCATATGGT.

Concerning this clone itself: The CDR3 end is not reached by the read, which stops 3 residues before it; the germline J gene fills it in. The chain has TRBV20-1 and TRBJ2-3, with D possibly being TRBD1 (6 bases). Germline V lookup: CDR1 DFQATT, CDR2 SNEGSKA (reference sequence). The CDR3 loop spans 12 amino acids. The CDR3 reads CSAGWGQETQYF. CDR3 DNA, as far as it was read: TGCAGTGCTGGCTGGGGACAAGAGACG.

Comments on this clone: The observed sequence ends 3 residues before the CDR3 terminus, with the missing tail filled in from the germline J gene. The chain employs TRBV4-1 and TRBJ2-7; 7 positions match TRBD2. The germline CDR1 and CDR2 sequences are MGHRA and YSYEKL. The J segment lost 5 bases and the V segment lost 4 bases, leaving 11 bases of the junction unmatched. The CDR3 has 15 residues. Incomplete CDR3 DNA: TGCGCCAGCAGCCGGGGAGGACCTGCGGGGGACGAG. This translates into CASSRGGPAGDE. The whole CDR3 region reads CASSRGGPAGDEQYF.

The sequenced part of the CDR3 DNA is TGCAGTGCTAGGGACTTTCGAGATACG. Residues: CSARDFRDT. The entire CDR3 reads CSARDFRDTQYF. The rearrangement links TRBV20-1 to TRBJ2-3, with D perhaps matching TRBD2 (5 bases). The read halts 3 residues ahead of the CDR3 end, with the missing end drawn from the germline J gene. CDR1 and CDR2 (germline): DFQATT, SNEGSKA (reference sequence). Between the trimmed V and J ends, which lost 3 bases and 5 bases, there was a span of 9 bases. The CDR3 contains 12 residues.

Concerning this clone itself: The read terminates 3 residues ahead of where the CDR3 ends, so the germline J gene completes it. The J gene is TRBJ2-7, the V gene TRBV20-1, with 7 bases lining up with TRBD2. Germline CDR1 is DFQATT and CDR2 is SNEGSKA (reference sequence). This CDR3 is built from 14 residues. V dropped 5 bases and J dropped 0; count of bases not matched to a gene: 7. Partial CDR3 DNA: TGCAGTGCTTCGGGGGGAGGGAGCTCCTACGAG. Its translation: CSASGGGSSYE. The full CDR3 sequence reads CSASGGGSSYEQYF.

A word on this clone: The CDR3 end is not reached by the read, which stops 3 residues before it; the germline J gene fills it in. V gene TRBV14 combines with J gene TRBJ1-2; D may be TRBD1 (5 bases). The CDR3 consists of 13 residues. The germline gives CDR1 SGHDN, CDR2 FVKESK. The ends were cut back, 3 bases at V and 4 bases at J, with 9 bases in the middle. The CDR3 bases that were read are TGTGCCAGCAGCCAGGACAACAGCTATGGC. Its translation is CASSQDNSYG. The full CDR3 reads CASSQDNSYGYTF.

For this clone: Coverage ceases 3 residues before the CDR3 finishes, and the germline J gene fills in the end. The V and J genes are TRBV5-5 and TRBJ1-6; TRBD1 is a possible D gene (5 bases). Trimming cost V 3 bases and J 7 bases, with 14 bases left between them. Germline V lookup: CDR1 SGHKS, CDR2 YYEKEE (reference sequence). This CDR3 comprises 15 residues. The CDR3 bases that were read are TGTGCCAGCAGCTATCTAGACAGCCTAAATTCACCC. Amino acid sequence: CASSYLDSLNSP. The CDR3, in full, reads CASSYLDSLNSPLHF. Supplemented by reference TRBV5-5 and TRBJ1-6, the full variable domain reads DAGVTQSPTHLIKTRGQQVTLRCSPISGHKSVSWYQQVLGQGPQFIFQYYEKEERGRGNFPDRFSARQFPNYSSELNVNALLLGDSALYLCASSYLDSLNSPLHFGNGTRLTVT.

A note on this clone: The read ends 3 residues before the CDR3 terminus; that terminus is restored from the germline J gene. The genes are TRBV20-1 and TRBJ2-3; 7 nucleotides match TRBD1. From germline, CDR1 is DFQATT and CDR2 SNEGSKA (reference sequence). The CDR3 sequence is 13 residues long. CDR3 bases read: TGCAGTGCCATGACAGGGTCGCAAGAGACG. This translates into CSAMTGSQET. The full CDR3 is CSAMTGSQETQYF.

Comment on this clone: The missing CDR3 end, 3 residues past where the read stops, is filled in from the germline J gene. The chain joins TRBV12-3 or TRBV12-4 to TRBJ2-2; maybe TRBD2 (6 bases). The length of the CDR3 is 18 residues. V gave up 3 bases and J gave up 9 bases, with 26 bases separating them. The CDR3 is CASSFETSGKGVWRELFF. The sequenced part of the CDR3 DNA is TGTGCCAGCAGTTTCGAGACTAGTGGGAAGGGAGTGTGGAGGGAG.

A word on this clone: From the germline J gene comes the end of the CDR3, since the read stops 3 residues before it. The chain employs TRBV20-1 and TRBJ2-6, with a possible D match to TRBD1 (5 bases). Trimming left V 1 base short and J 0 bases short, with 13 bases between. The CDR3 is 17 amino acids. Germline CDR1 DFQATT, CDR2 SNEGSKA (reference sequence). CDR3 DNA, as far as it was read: TGCAGTGCTAGAGGGGGCGCCATCAGCTCTGGGGCCAACGTC. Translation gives CSARGGAISSGANV. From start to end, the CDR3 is CSARGGAISSGANVLTF.

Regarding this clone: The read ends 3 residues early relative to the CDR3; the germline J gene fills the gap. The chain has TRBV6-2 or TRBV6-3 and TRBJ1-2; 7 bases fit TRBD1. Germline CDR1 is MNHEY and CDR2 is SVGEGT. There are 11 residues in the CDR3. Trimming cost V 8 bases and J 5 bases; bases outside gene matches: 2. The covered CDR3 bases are TGTGCCAGCGGGGACAGATATGGC. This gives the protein CASGDRYG. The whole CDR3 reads CASGDRYGYTF.

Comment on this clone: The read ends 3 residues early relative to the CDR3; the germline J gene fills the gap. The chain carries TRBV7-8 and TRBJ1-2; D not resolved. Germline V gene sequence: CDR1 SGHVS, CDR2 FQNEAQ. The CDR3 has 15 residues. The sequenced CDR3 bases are TGTGCCAGCAGCCCTCGAGGTGTGGTTATCAATGAC. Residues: CASSPRGVVIND. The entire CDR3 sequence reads CASSPRGVVINDYTF.

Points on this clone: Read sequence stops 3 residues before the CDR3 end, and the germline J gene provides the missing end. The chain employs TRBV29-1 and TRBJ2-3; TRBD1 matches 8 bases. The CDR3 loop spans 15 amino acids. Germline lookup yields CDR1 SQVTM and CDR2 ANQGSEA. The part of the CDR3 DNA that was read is TGCAGCGCATCCCCGTGGACAGGGCCTCAAGAGACG. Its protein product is CSASPWTGPQET. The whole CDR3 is CSASPWTGPQETQYF.

The CDR3 DNA, read in part, is TGTGCCAGCTCTCCCGGACAGGGGGCGCGGGGT. Translating gives CASSPGQGARG. The whole CDR3 protein is CASSPGQGARGQYF. The chain joins TRBV18 to TRBJ2-4; 11 nucleotides align to TRBD1. Sequencing ends 3 residues short of the CDR3 end; the germline J gene provides the rest. The V gene's germline CDR1 is KGHSH and CDR2 LQKENI. There are 14 residues in the CDR3.

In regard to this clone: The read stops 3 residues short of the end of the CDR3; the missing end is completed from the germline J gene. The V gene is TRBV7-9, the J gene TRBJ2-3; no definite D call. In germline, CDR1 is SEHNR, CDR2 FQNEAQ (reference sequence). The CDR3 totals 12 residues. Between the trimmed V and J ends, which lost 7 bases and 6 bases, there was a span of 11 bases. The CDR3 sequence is CASTVGGDTQYF. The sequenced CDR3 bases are TGTGCCAGCACCGTCGGCGGCGATACG.

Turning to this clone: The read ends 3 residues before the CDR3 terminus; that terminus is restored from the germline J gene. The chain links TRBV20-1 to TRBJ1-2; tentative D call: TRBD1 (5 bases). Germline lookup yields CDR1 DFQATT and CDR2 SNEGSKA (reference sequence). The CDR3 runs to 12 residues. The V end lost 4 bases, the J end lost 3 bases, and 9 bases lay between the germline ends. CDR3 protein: CSATGGDYGYTF. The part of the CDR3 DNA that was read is TGCAGTGCTACAGGAGGGGACTATGGC.